The 28 T cell receptor beta chains below all came from one sample that was sequenced in a study of beta chain features in type 1 diabetes. What was sequenced were expressed TCRB transcripts, since all of the isolated RNA had been reverse transcribed. Measured with immunoSEQ multiplex PCR; TCRdb has only the in-frame clones, and not every one. The repertoire holds nearly 250,000 clones, with over 65% as singletons. Sequences were obtained from naive CD4+ T cells from blood. The receptors were sampled from a man aged 25 to 40 in good health.

This clone was counted a few times. The chain has TRBV13 and TRBJ2-3, with 12 nucleotides matching TRBD2. Germline lookup yields CDR1 PRHDT and CDR2 FYEKMQ (reference sequence). The length of the CDR3 is 16 residues. The ends lost 4 bases at V and 3 bases at J; junction bases unmatched: 5. The CDR3 protein is CASSYLGLAGTDTQYF. The CDR3 nucleotides read TGTGCCAGCAGCTACTTAGGACTAGCGGGAACAGATACGCAGTATTTT.

Only a few counts were recorded for this clone. V usage is TRBV7-9 and J usage is TRBJ2-1; unclear D gene. Deletions cut 1 base from V and 9 bases from J, with 4 bases between. The CDR3 has 11 amino acids. From germline, CDR1 is SEHNR and CDR2 FQNEAQ (reference sequence). The CDR3 region is CASSLDFEQFF. CDR3 in DNA: TGTGCCAGCAGCTTAGATTTTGAGCAGTTCTTC.

This clone was observed a few times. The chain has TRBV29-1 and TRBJ2-7, with TRBD1 as a possible D gene (6 bases). Trimming shortened V by 6 bases and J by 2 bases, and 17 bases separated the two germline ends. Per the germline V gene, CDR1 is SQVTM and CDR2 is ANQGSEA. This CDR3 has 14 amino acids. CDR3: CSVGKQGTPYEQYF. CDR3 sequence (DNA): TGCAGCGTGGGGAAACAGGGTACCCCCTACGAGCAGTACTTC.

V is TRBV18 and J is TRBJ2-1; TRBD2 matches 14 bases. V was pared by 3 bases and J by 8 bases, with 9 bases of the junction left unmatched. This CDR3 has 17 amino acids. Germline V gene sequence: CDR1 KGHSH, CDR2 LQKENI. This chain's CDR3 is CASSPVTGTSGSDEQFF. In DNA, the CDR3 is TGTGCCAGCTCACCCGTAACCGGGACTAGCGGGAGCGATGAGCAGTTCTTC.

This clone was counted a few times. The chain recombines TRBV30 with TRBJ2-3; D not certain. This CDR3 is 13 amino acids long. Looked up from germline, CDR1 is GTSNPN and CDR2 is SVGIG (reference sequence). V lost 2 bases, J lost 2 bases, and 8 bases lay in between. CDR3 DNA sequence: TGTGCCTGGAGTATAAGGAACACAGATACGCAGTATTTT. This sequence encodes CAWSIRNTDTQYF.

This clone was picked up a small number of times. The chain is built from TRBV29-1 and TRBJ2-1; D is uncertain. The ends were cut back, 4 bases at V and 2 bases at J, with 12 bases in the middle. This CDR3 is built from 14 residues. Germline loops: CDR1 SQVTM, CDR2 ANQGSEA. CDR3 region: CSVVIQLAYNEQFF. In nucleotides, the CDR3 is TGCAGCGTTGTGATACAGCTAGCCTACAATGAGCAGTTCTTC.

V is TRBV5-6 and J is TRBJ1-3; D may be TRBD1 (5 bases). The CDR3 loop spans 16 amino acids. Germline loops: CDR1 SGHDT, CDR2 YYEEEE. With 5 bases removed from V and 0 bases from J, the gap between germline ends came to 15 bases. CDR3 bases: TGTGCCAGCAGTCTCCTCAGGGAGTCCTCTGGAAACACCATATATTTT. This gives the protein CASSLLRESSGNTIYF. The whole variable domain, filled in from reference TRBV5-6 and TRBJ1-3, reads DAGVTQSPTHLIKTRGQQVTLRCSPKSGHDTVSWYQQALGQGPQFIFQYYEEEERQRGNFPDRFSGHQFPNYSSELNVNALLLGDSALYLCASSLLRESSGNTIYFGEGSWLTVV.

The chain couples TRBV29-1 to TRBJ2-5, with D possibly matching TRBD2 (6 bases). The CDR3 spans 12 residues. Germline assignment: CDR1 SQVTM and CDR2 ANQGSEA. With 7 bases removed from V and 2 bases from J, the gap between germline ends came to 11 bases. In nucleotides, the CDR3 is TGCAGCGGGGTACGGGGGCAAGAGACCCAGTACTTC. Its translation: CSGVRGQETQYF.

In this sample, this clone turned up once. The chain uses TRBV29-1 and TRBJ2-5; 8 nucleotides align to TRBD1. Germline trimming cut 7 bases from V and 5 bases from J; bases unmatched to any gene: 9. CDR3 length: 13 residues. Germline assignment: CDR1 SQVTM and CDR2 ANQGSEA. CDR3 DNA sequence: TGCAGCGCCGCGACAGGGGTCGGCGAGACCCAGTACTTC. Encoded protein: CSAATGVGETQYF.

The CDR3 region has the DNA TGTGCCATCCGACAGGGCGACTCTGGGTCACCCCTCCACTTT. This codes for CAIRQGDSGSPLHF. The chain has TRBV10-3 and TRBJ1-6, with 7 positions matching TRBD1. Germline V CDR1 and CDR2: ENHRY, SYGVKD. V was clipped by 8 bases and J by 10 bases; unmatched bases: 11. CDR3 length equals 14 residues.

In this sample, this clone turned up a few times. This sequence joins TRBV18 and TRBJ2-7; TRBD1 agrees at 9 bases. Looked up from germline, CDR1 is KGHSH and CDR2 is LQKENI. The CDR3 consists of 16 residues. The V and J ends lost 5 bases and 5 bases, in that order; junction bases with no gene match: 13. The CDR3 region has the DNA TGTGCCAGCTCAGCAACAGCCGGGACAGGGTTTCACGAGCAGTACTTC. Translated, it gives CASSATAGTGFHEQYF.

There are a few counts of this clone. The chain uses TRBV30 and TRBJ2-1; D gene unclear. V lost 5 bases and J lost 4, with 6 bases in between. Germline loops: CDR1 GTSNPN, CDR2 SVGIG (reference sequence). The CDR3 consists of 11 residues. This CDR3 is CAWVTYNEQFF. The CDR3 nucleotides are TGTGCCTGGGTTACTTACAATGAGCAGTTCTTC. The entire variable domain, with the rest obtained from reference TRBV30 and TRBJ2-1, is as follows: SQTIHQWPATLVQPVGSPLSLECTVEGTSNPNLYWYRQAAGRGLQLLFYSVGIGQISSEVPQNLSASRPQDRQFILSSKKLLLSDSGFYLCAWVTYNEQFFGPGTRLTVL.

As to this clone: Other nucleotide sequences from this sample produce the same CDR3. The gene calls are TRBV7-2 and TRBJ2-1, with 9 bases fitting TRBD2. CDR3 length: 15 residues. The V gene's germline CDR1 is SGHTA and CDR2 FQGNSA. V dropped 3 bases and J dropped 0; count of bases not matched to a gene: 0. CDR3 DNA sequence: TGTGCCAGCAGCTTTAGCGGGAGCTCCTACAATGAGCAGTTCTTC. Residues: CASSFSGSSYNEQFF.

The chain recombines TRBV30 with TRBJ2-3; no clear D. V was shortened by 3 bases and J by 7 bases, with 8 bases between the two germline ends. The CDR3 length is 11 residues. Germline V gene data show CDR1 as GTSNPN and CDR2 as SVGIG (reference sequence). The CDR3 DNA reads TGTGCCTGGAGCCTTTCGTATACGCAGTATTTT. This sequence encodes CAWSLSYTQYF. The full variable domain, its missing parts supplied by reference TRBV30 and TRBJ2-3, is SQTIHQWPATLVQPVGSPLSLECTVEGTSNPNLYWYRQAAGRGLQLLFYSVGIGQISSEVPQNLSASRPQDRQFILSSKKLLLSDSGFYLCAWSLSYTQYFGPGTRLTVL.

This rearrangement joins TRBV21-1 to TRBJ2-1; the table's D call TRBD2 went unverified against the DNA. TRBV21-1 is marked as a pseudogene. The CDR3 covers 14 residues. The CDR3 sequence is CASSKAPLVHEQFF. CDR3 sequence (DNA): TGTGCCAGCAGCAAAGCGCCACTAGTGCATGAGCAGTTCTTC.

The chain employs TRBV28 and TRBJ2-1; 11 nucleotides align to TRBD1. Germline CDR1 reads MDHEN; CDR2 reads SYDVKM. CDR3 length: 12 residues. The V segment lost 4 bases and the J segment 15 bases; nucleotides outside the gene matches: 5. CDR3: CASSSGTGGGFF. CDR3 nucleotides: TGTGCCAGCAGTTCTGGGACAGGGGGAGGGTTCTTC.

V is TRBV13 and J is TRBJ2-1; TRBD2 is a possible D gene (6 bases). The germline CDR1 and CDR2 sequences are PRHDT and FYEKMQ (reference sequence). This CDR3 has 13 amino acids. With 5 bases removed from V and 6 bases from J, the gap between germline ends came to 11 bases. The CDR3 DNA follows: TGTGCCAGCAGCCCCTGGCGGGGCAATGAGCAGTTCTTC. It translates to CASSPWRGNEQFF.

This chain joins TRBV7-9 and TRBJ2-5, with D maybe TRBD2 (6 bases). Trimming stripped 5 bases from V and 0 bases from J, with 16 bases between. This CDR3 region has 16 residues. Germline CDR1 SEHNR, CDR2 FQNEAQ (reference sequence). CDR3 in DNA: TGTGCCAGCAGCCGCACCGGGACTTCGTACCAAGAGACCCAGTACTTC. Translated: CASSRTGTSYQETQYF.

This clone was picked up a small number of times. This chain's CDR3 is CASLGGKAQYF. In nucleotides, the CDR3 is TGTGCCAGCCTAGGAGGGAAGGCCCAGTACTTC. This chain links TRBV11-2 with TRBJ2-5, with D perhaps matching TRBD2 (6 bases). Germline loops: CDR1 SGHAT, CDR2 FQNNGV. The V end lost 8 bases, the J end lost 9 bases, and 13 bases lay between the germline ends. This CDR3 has 11 residues.

This clone showed up just a few times. V gene TRBV29-1 combines with J gene TRBJ2-5, with a possible D match to TRBD1 (6 bases). V was trimmed by 7 bases and J by 7 bases, leaving 22 bases between them. The CDR3 spans 14 residues. CDR1 and CDR2 from the germline V gene are SQVTM and ANQGSEA. CDR3 DNA: TGCAGCGCCACGCTTCCGACAGGCAAGGGGACCCAGTACTTC. It encodes CSATLPTGKGTQYF.

J is TRBJ2-1 and V is TRBV13; D remains unclear. This CDR3 has 15 residues. V lost 3 bases, J lost 0 bases, and 9 bases lay in between. Germline V gene sequence: CDR1 PRHDT, CDR2 FYEKMQ (reference sequence). This CDR3 is CASSFDTLSYNEQFF. For the CDR3, the DNA is TGTGCCAGCAGCTTCGACACCCTCTCCTACAATGAGCAGTTCTTC. The whole variable domain, remainder taken from reference TRBV13 and TRBJ2-1, is AAGVIQSPRHLIKEKRETATLKCYPIPRHDTVYWYQQGPGQDPQFLISFYEKMQSDKGSIPDRFSAQQFSDYHSELNMSSLELGDSALYFCASSFDTLSYNEQFFGPGTRLTVL.

The chain employs TRBV30 and TRBJ2-7; TRBD1 matches 11 bases. Trimming at V came to 5 bases and at J to 7 bases, leaving 13 bases not matched to a gene. The CDR3 is made up of 15 amino acids. Per the germline V gene, CDR1 is GTSNPN and CDR2 is SVGIG (reference sequence). CDR3 coding DNA: TGTGCCTGGCCACTTGGACAGGGGGCAGCGGAGGAGCAGTACTTC. It codes for CAWPLGQGAAEEQYF.

The chain combines TRBV7-2 with TRBJ2-3; possibly TRBD2 for D (8 bases). Germline CDR1 and CDR2: SGHTA and FQGNSA. V lost 1 base and J 2 bases, leaving 22 bases between the germline ends. This CDR3 contains 19 residues. The CDR3 bases are TGTGCCAGCAGCTTAGGACAGGGTTTAGCGGGGTCCCTCACAGATACGCAGTATTTT. This sequence encodes CASSLGQGLAGSLTDTQYF.

This chain uses TRBV18 with TRBJ2-5; a weak D match, TRBD2 (5 bases). Germline V CDR1 and CDR2: KGHSH, LQKENI. The CDR3 is 11 residues long. V shed 5 bases and J shed 4 bases, with 5 bases lying between them. CDR3 coding DNA: TGTGCCAGCTCAGAGGGAGAGACCCAGTACTTC. It codes for CASSEGETQYF.

This clone has only a few counts. The rearrangement links TRBV7-2 to TRBJ2-1; the D is unclear. This CDR3 contains 15 residues. In germline, CDR1 is SGHTA, CDR2 FQGNSA. V lost 3 bases, J lost 4 bases, and 13 bases lay in between. The CDR3 DNA sequence: TGTGCCAGCAGCTTTCGGCCGATACAATACAATGAGCAGTTCTTC. It specifies CASSFRPIQYNEQFF.

The chain uses TRBV7-9 and TRBJ1-2; D possibly corresponds to TRBD1 (5 bases). CDR1 and CDR2 from the germline V gene are SEHNR and FQNEAQ (reference sequence). Trimming shortened V by 5 bases and J by 4 bases, and 11 bases separated the two germline ends. The CDR3 loop spans 13 amino acids. CDR3 DNA sequence: TGTGCCAGCAGCCAGACAGTGCTCTATGGCTACACCTTC. It encodes CASSQTVLYGYTF.

This chain joins TRBV30 and TRBJ1-1; D gene unclear. The CDR3 has 13 amino acids. Germline CDR1 is GTSNPN and CDR2 is SVGIG (reference sequence). Trimming pared 1 base from V and 6 bases from J, leaving 12 bases between. CDR3 DNA sequence: TGTGCCTGGAGTGGGAGACCTTATTCTGAAGCTTTCTTT. It codes for CAWSGRPYSEAFF.

Note on this clone: Other DNA sequences in this specimen translate into the identical CDR3. The rearrangement uses TRBV5-1 and TRBJ2-7, with 8 bases aligning to TRBD1. The CDR3 is made up of 14 amino acids. With 3 bases clipped from V and 0 bases from J, the junction kept 2 bases outside the gene matches. The germline CDR1 and CDR2 sequences are SGHRS and YFSETQ. The CDR3, as DNA: TGCGCCAGCAGCTCAGGACAGGGCTCCTACGAGCAGTACTTC. Its translation: CASSSGQGSYEQYF.